This T cell receptor beta chain was sequenced for a study of human T cells and chemical hapten exposure. Study-wide background: Small volume differences among pooled libraries mainly caused per-sample TCR yield variation.

Indicated time point: patch test 3, about 24 weeks after DPC sensitization. Treatment indicated: therapeutic diphenylcyclopropenone sensitization with weekly scalp DPC. For the library, individual cDNA molecules each received unique molecular identifiers. In TCRdb, the RACE reads were re-called with MiXCR into one record per CDR3 protein. This sample carries 90,000 to 140,000 distinct CDR3 sequences, under 40% of them seen once, and the ten largest clones take around 2.8%. V lost 0 bases and J 4 bases, leaving 10 bases between the germline ends. The length of the CDR3 is 14 residues. CDR1 is SGDLS and CDR2 is YYNGEE in the germline V gene.

The TCR was taken from a middle-aged man with alopecia areata. Some clones in this sample may be carry-over from other donors' samples. The sample was whole blood, taken in connection with sensitization to the hapten diphenylcyclopropenone (DPC). The chain uses TRBV9 and TRBJ2-5, with D possibly TRBD1 on 6 matching bases. CDR3 sequence reads: CASSVAAGAETQYF. The CDR3 region has the DNA TGTGCCAGCAGCGTAGCTGCAGGGGCAGAGACCCAGTACTTC.